A selection of T cell receptor beta chains follows, all from one sample in a study of response to subunit inactivated influenza vaccine. TCRdb fed the RT-PCR reads into MiXCR, producing one record per CDR3 protein. The top ten clones hold around 10% of a sample with 530,000 or so distinct CDR3 sequences, less than 15% of them seen once. Sequenced material: PBMCs from blood, taken 12 days after vaccination. The receptor set was obtained from a man aged 45 to 65 who received an inactivated influenza vaccine. Each CDR3 is given with its conserved first and last residue. Fields, in order: D gene, J gene, clone size, V gene, CDR3 protein, CDR3 DNA. The D gene is left open where the match is weak. Size tells how often a clone was seen (once, few, many) or the class of an expanded clone, and some rows leave it out.

TRBD1,TRBJ2-7,NA,TRBV10-3,CAISDSPRDRAYEQYF,TGTGCCATCAGTGATTCACCGAGGGACAGGGCCTACGAGCAGTACTTC
TRBD2,TRBJ2-7,NA,TRBV28,CASSLYTSGVYEQYF,TGTGCCAGCAGTTTATACACTAGCGGGGTCTACGAGCAGTACTTC
NA,TRBJ2-7,NA,TRBV5-1,CASSLADGPYEQYF,TGCGCCAGCAGCTTGGCCGATGGGCCCTACGAGCAGTACTTC
NA,TRBJ2-5,NA,TRBV20-1,CSARGRAWETQYF,TGCAGTGCTAGAGGGAGGGCCTGGGAGACCCAGTACTTC
TRBD2,TRBJ2-3,few,TRBV7-9,CASSLESGGAQYF,TGTGCCAGCAGCTTAGAAAGCGGGGGTGCGCAGTATTTT
NA,TRBJ2-3,many,TRBV3-1,CASSQDGTRTDTQYF,TGTGCCAGCAGCCAAGATGGCACCCGCACAGATACGCAGTATTTT
NA,TRBJ1-1,NA,TRBV28,CASKGPVAAFF,TGTGCCAGCAAAGGACCGGTGGCCGCTTTCTTT
TRBD2,TRBJ2-7,NA,TRBV20-1,CSASGLAAGEQYF,TGCAGTGCCTCAGGACTAGCCGCGGGCGAGCAGTACTTC
TRBD1,TRBJ2-3,few,TRBV7-9,CASSTLPGQGPDTQYF,TGTGCCAGCAGCACCTTACCGGGACAGGGGCCCGATACGCAGTATTTT
TRBD1,TRBJ2-7,NA,TRBV7-9,CASSTLTGVPYEQYF,TGTGCCAGCAGCACATTGACAGGGGTCCCCTACGAGCAGTACTTC
NA,TRBJ2-3,NA,TRBV18,CASSPSDRLVTDTQYF,TGTGCCAGCTCACCTTCGGACAGACTAGTGACAGATACGCAGTATTTT
TRBD2,TRBJ2-3,NA,TRBV7-2,CASSKGGAGASTDTQYF,TGTGCCAGCAGCAAAGGGGGAGCGGGAGCTAGCACAGATACGCAGTATTTT
NA,TRBJ1-5,few,TRBV6-5,CASSYSTRQGHSNQPQHF,TGTGCCAGCAGTTACTCGACAAGACAAGGCCATAGCAATCAGCCCCAGCATTTT
TRBD2,TRBJ2-1,NA,TRBV6-1,CASSQRGALGNEQFF,TGTGCCAGCAGCCAGCGGGGGGCCCTGGGCAATGAGCAGTTCTTC
NA,TRBJ2-1,NA,TRBV5-5,CASSPETGRNEQFF,TGTGCCAGCAGCCCCGAGACAGGGAGGAATGAGCAGTTCTTC
NA,TRBJ2-1,medium-sized,TRBV19,CASSFGGIGGHEQFF,TGTGCCAGCTCCTTTGGCGGGATCGGAGGCCATGAGCAGTTCTTC
NA,TRBJ2-4,few,TRBV12-3/TRBV12-4,CASSHDGRVNIQYF,TGTGCCAGCAGCCATGACGGCCGGGTGAACATTCAGTACTTC
NA,TRBJ2-7,NA,TRBV20-1,CSARGTGPYEQYF,TGCAGTGCTAGGGGGACGGGGCCCTACGAGCAGTACTTC
NA,TRBJ2-3,many,TRBV4-3,CASSQAGTDTQYF,TGTGCCAGCAGCCAAGCTGGCACAGATACGCAGTATTTT